The entry below describes one T cell receptor (beta chain). Its antigen is currently unknown. The CDR3 consists of 15 residues. Germline V lookup: CDR1 SGHTA, CDR2 FQGNSA. Trimming took 5 bases from V and 1 from J, leaving 15 bases between them. These data belong to a study of a mutant IDH1 vaccine in newly diagnosed glioma. Points from the study as a whole: Apparently unrelated to pseudoprogression were changes in the top peripheral T cell clonotypes.

The time point: baseline, week 1 (first vaccination visit). Specified treatment: pre-vaccination baseline after standard-of-care therapy. The donor cohort comprised cases of new WHO grade 3 or 4 IDH1-mutant, ATRX-lost astrocytoma. TCRdb's table, derived via immunoSEQ multiplex PCR, lists solely in-frame clones and lacks some. This repertoire shows 85,000 to 100,000 clones, 85% to 90% found once; its top ten account for roughly 0.58%. This TCR came from a woman between 50 and 59 years old with glioma. The source material was PBMCs, sampled from a glioma patient treated with radiotherapy, temozolomide or both. V usage is TRBV7-2 and J usage is TRBJ2-7; D gene unclear. Here the CDR3 reads CASSLRGGPSYEQYF. CDR3 sequence (DNA): TGTGCCAGCAGCCTCAGAGGCGGACCTTCCTACGAGCAGTACTTC.